Each of the 17 T cell receptor beta chains below was sequenced from the same sample in a study of cytomegalovirus exposure and HLA in healthy donors. Libraries were prepared by immunoSEQ multiplex PCR; TCRdb keeps only in-frame clonotypes and omits some of them. The data contain 160,000 or so clones, just under 90% of them singletons. The sequenced material came from PBMCs. These receptors were taken from a woman between 25 and 40 years old in good health and CMV-seronegative.

The chain recombines TRBV5-1 with TRBJ1-2; D remains ambiguous. This CDR3 has 14 amino acids. The germline V gene encodes CDR1 SGHRS and CDR2 YFSETQ. Between the trimmed V and J ends, which lost 2 bases and 3 bases, there was a span of 11 bases. CDR3 coding DNA: TGCGCCAGCAGCTTAACTTCGGGAGACTATGGCTACACCTTC. Its protein is CASSLTSGDYGYTF.

V is TRBV7-6 and J is TRBJ2-1; 9 bases match TRBD2. The germline V gene has CDR1 SGHVS and CDR2 FNYEAQ. The V segment lost 8 bases and the J segment 6 bases; nucleotides outside the gene matches: 11. The CDR3 runs 15 residues. The CDR3 is CASGSGGGAPNEQFF. The CDR3 DNA sequence: TGTGCCAGCGGGTCGGGCGGGGGGGCCCCCAATGAGCAGTTCTTC. Filled out from reference TRBV7-6 and TRBJ2-1, the complete variable domain reads GAGVSQSPRYKVTKRGQDVALRCDPISGHVSLYWYRQALGQGPEFLTYFNYEAQQDKSGLPNDRFSAERPEGSISTLTIQRTEQRDSAMYRCASGSGGGAPNEQFFGPGTRLTVL.

This chain joins TRBV4-3 and TRBJ2-5; 10 bases line up with TRBD2. Germline CDR1 LGHNA, CDR2 YSLEER. The CDR3 contains 16 residues. V was clipped by 0 bases and J by 5 bases; unmatched bases: 6. CDR3 DNA sequence: TGCGCCAGCAGCCAAGAAAGAGCGGGGGGGGGTGAGACCCAGTACTTC. This sequence encodes CASSQERAGGGETQYF.

The V call is TRBV29-1, the J call TRBJ1-1; possible D gene TRBD1, 5 bases. The germline V gene encodes CDR1 SQVTM and CDR2 ANQGSEA. Trimming left V 1 base short and J 10 bases short, with 13 bases between. This CDR3 is built from 12 residues. The CDR3 DNA reads TGCAGCGTTGAAGGATTAGACGGGGGAGCTTTCTTT. Protein: CSVEGLDGGAFF.

Note on this clone: This sample includes further DNA sequences coding for the same CDR3. The chain employs TRBV7-9 and TRBJ2-2; D remains unclear. CDR3 size: 12 residues. Germline values: CDR1 SEHNR, CDR2 FQNEAQ (reference sequence). The V and J ends lost 2 bases and 5 bases respectively, with 3 bases between them. CDR3 DNA sequence: TGTGCCAGCAGCTTATATACCGGGGAGCTGTTTTTT. It yields the protein CASSLYTGELFF.

This clone turned up a few times. This chain uses TRBV19 with TRBJ2-7; D remains ambiguous. V lost 4 bases, J lost 0 bases, and 10 bases lay in between. In germline, CDR1 is LNHDA, CDR2 SQIVND (reference sequence). The CDR3 sequence is 14 residues long. Here the CDR3 reads CASSNDIASYEQYF. CDR3 coding DNA: TGTGCCAGTAGTAACGACATCGCCTCCTACGAGCAGTACTTC. Full variable domain (rest looked up from reference TRBV19 and TRBJ2-7): DGGITQSPKYLFRKEGQNVTLSCEQNLNHDAMYWYRQDPGQGLRLIYYSQIVNDFQKGDIAEGYSVSREKKESFPLTVTSAQKNPTAFYLCASSNDIASYEQYFGPGTRLTVT.

The chain links TRBV6-5 to TRBJ1-5; D unresolved. Germline V lookup: CDR1 MNHEY, CDR2 SVGAGI. With 2 bases removed from V and 6 bases from J, the gap between germline ends came to 8 bases. The CDR3 sequence is 13 residues long. The chain's CDR3 is CASSYAGIQPQHF. In nucleotides, the CDR3 is TGTGCCAGCAGTTACGCCGGGATTCAGCCCCAGCATTTT.

The V gene is TRBV7-6, the J gene TRBJ2-7, with 7 nucleotides matching TRBD2. There are 18 residues in the CDR3. Losses at the gene ends were 2 bases for V and 0 bases for J; bases not matched to a gene: 13. The V gene's germline CDR1 is SGHVS and CDR2 FNYEAQ. The CDR3 bases are TGTGCCAGCAGCTTAAACCCCGCGGGAGTTCTTAGCTCCTACGAGCAGTACTTC. It yields the protein CASSLNPAGVLSSYEQYF.

The rearrangement joins TRBV9 to TRBJ2-5; the match to TRBD1 covers 7 bases. J was trimmed by 5 bases and V by 4 bases; bases with no gene match: 11. The CDR3 loop spans 15 amino acids. Germline-derived CDR1 and CDR2 are SGDLS and YYNGEE. The CDR3 DNA reads TGTGCCAGCAGCCCCGGGACAGCTAACGAGGAGACCCAGTACTTC. This encodes CASSPGTANEETQYF.

This clone was found once. The chain combines TRBV7-4 with TRBJ2-7, with TRBD2 matching over 10 bases. CDR1 and CDR2 (germline): SGHVT, SQSDAQ. The CDR3 totals 17 residues. Losses at the gene ends were 5 bases for V and 3 bases for J; bases not matched to a gene: 13. The CDR3 region is CASSLSSGGLPCYEQYF. DNA for the CDR3: TGTGCCAGCAGCCTCTCTAGCGGGGGACTCCCGTGCTACGAGCAGTACTTC.

The chain carries TRBV30 and TRBJ2-7; D perhaps matches TRBD2 (5 bases). V was clipped by 2 bases and J by 7 bases, with 12 bases between them. Per germline, CDR1 GTSNPN and CDR2 SVGIG (reference sequence). This CDR3 has 12 amino acids. The CDR3 region is CAWSPERREQYF. CDR3 sequence (DNA): TGTGCCTGGAGTCCCGAAAGGAGGGAGCAGTACTTC. Using reference TRBV30 and TRBJ2-7 for the parts outside the CDR3, the full variable domain is SQTIHQWPATLVQPVGSPLSLECTVEGTSNPNLYWYRQAAGRGLQLLFYSVGIGQISSEVPQNLSASRPQDRQFILSSKKLLLSDSGFYLCAWSPERREQYFGPGTRLTVT.

CDR3 residues: CASSSEGYGYTF. The CDR3 DNA is TGTGCCAGCAGTTCAGAGGGCTATGGCTACACCTTC. The J gene is TRBJ1-2, the V gene TRBV6-5, with no clear D. The CDR3 extends over 12 amino acids. V was clipped by 4 bases and J by 4 bases, with 7 bases between them. Germline V gene lookup returns CDR1 MNHEY and CDR2 SVGAGI.

As DNA, the CDR3 is TGCGCCAGCAGCTTGGACAGGGGGTACACCGGGGAGCTGTTTTTT. Translated: CASSLDRGYTGELFF. V usage is TRBV5-1 and J usage is TRBJ2-2, with 8 bases fitting TRBD1. Germline-derived CDR1 and CDR2 are SGHRS and YFSETQ. Trimming removed 0 bases from V and 3 bases from J; junction bases left unmatched: 1. This CDR3 comprises 15 residues.

The V gene is TRBV2, the J gene TRBJ1-3; no clear D gene. Trimming left V 1 base short and J 4 bases short, with 11 bases between. The CDR3 consists of 15 residues. The germline CDR1 and CDR2 sequences are SNHLY and FYNNEI. The CDR3 is CASSEGPGSGNTIYF. CDR3 DNA: TGTGCCAGCAGTGAAGGCCCGGGAAGCGGAAACACCATATATTTT.

V usage is TRBV6-1 and J usage is TRBJ1-6; no clear D. V lost 2 bases to trimming and J lost 7 bases, with 12 bases between them. Germline values: CDR1 MNHNS, CDR2 SASEGT. This CDR3 comprises 15 residues. Here the CDR3 reads CASSELRPLNSPLHF. The CDR3 bases are TGTGCCAGCAGTGAATTACGCCCCCTAAATTCACCCCTCCACTTT.

V and J are TRBV2 and TRBJ2-7, with TRBD2 matching over 11 bases. The V segment lost 8 bases and the J segment 3 bases; nucleotides outside the gene matches: 9. This CDR3 region has 15 residues. Germline V CDR1 and CDR2: SNHLY, FYNNEI. DNA of the CDR3: TGTGCCAGCCCCCGACTAGCGGGGAGCGGCTACGAGCAGTACTTC. This translates into CASPRLAGSGYEQYF.

The rearrangement joins TRBV19 to TRBJ2-7; maybe TRBD1 (6 bases). Germline loops: CDR1 LNHDA, CDR2 SQIVND (reference sequence). The length of the CDR3 is 14 residues. Trimming removed 3 bases from V and 0 bases from J, with 9 bases in between. CDR3 nucleotide sequence: TGTGCCAGTAGTATGGACAGTAGCTCCTACGAGCAGTACTTC. Translating it yields CASSMDSSSYEQYF.